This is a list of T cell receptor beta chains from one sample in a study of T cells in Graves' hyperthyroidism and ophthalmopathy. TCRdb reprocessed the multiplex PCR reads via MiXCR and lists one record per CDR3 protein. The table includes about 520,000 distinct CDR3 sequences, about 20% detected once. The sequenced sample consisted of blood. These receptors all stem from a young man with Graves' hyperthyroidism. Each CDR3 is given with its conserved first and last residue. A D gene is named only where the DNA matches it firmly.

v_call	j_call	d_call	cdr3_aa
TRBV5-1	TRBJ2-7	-	CASSFDGFYEQYF
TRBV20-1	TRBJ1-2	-	CSARDRGDGCGYTF
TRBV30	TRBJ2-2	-	CAWSVRHSTGELFF
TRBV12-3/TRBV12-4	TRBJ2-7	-	CTGSLSLGQSEQYF
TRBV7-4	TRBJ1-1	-	CASTLSGDMGLAFF
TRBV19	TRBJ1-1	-	CASSITAGGTEAFF
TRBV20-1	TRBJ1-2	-	CSATLTRQGGYTF
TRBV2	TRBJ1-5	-	CASSVREYQPQHF
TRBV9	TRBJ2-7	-	CASSPGGSRSYEQYF
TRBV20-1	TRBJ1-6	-	CSARDLRGSDSPLHF
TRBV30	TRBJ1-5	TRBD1	CAWSVRTGSNQPQHF
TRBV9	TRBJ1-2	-	CASSVGGTVANYGYTF
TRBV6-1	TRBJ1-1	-	CASSQDVGVEAFF
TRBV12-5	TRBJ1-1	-	CASAVGQFMNTEAFF
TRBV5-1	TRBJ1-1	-	CASSLGWTAMNTEAFF
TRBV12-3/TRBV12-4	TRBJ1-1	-	CASSLNTGNTEAFF
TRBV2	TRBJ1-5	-	CASSEAGFQSNQPQHF
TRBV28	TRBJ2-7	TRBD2	CASSLPLAGGPLEQYF
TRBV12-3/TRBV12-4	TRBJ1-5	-	CASSRSNQPQHF
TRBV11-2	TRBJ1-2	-	CASGGLGYTF
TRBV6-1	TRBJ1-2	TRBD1	CASSESLGQPAQGGYTF
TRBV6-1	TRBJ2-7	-	CASKSARAYSSYEQYF
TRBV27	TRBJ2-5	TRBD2	CASSSFAFGAGGETQYF
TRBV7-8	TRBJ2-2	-	CASSLGVPGTGELFF
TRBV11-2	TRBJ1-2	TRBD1	CASSVTGGDGYTF
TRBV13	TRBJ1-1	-	CASSPLARQMGAEAFF
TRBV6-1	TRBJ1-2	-	CASRKSGVNYGYTF
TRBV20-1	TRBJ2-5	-	CSALEGGPAETQYF
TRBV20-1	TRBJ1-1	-	CSGVGIQAFF
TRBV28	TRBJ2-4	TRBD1	CASSPPGTASKNIQYF
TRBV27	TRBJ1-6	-	CASSPRGWDSPLHF
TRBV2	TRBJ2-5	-	CASSEQGEGVDQYF
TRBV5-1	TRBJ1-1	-	CASSTQQANTEAFF
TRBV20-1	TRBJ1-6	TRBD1	CSAVQGAFSPLHF
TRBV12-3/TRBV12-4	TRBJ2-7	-	CASSSPPSRGDHYEQYF
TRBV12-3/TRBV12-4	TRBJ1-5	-	CASSLTGAAPQHF
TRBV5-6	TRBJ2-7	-	CASSIQLGAEQYF
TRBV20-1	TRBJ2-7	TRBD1	CSARVFLLGTGSSYEQYF
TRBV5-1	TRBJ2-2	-	CASSLSPTTNTGELFF
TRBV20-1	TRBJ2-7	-	CSALHYEQYF
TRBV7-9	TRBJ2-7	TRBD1	CASSFQGAIEQYF
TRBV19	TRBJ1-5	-	CASSILVSNQPQHF
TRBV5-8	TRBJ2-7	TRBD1	CASSLPQGAEYEQYF
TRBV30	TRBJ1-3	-	CAWNGLTGNTIYF
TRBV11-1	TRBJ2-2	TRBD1	CASSPTGGTRLGELFF